The rows below give T cell receptor beta chains drawn from one sample of a study of blood T cell repertoires in COVID-19. The repertoire was sequenced with immunoSEQ multiplex PCR; TCRdb's copy has only in-frame clones and lacks some. The data show 310,000 or so clones, more than 70% seen once. Sequenced sample: peripheral blood. Every receptor here comes from a woman aged 25 to 45 with COVID-19, enrolled during active disease. The CDR3 runs from the conserved cysteine through the conserved F or W. A D gene is named only where the DNA matches it firmly. Rows give clone size only sometimes, using once, few, many, or a class for an expanded clone.

d_call	v_call	j_call	clone_size	cdr3_nt	cdr3_aa
-	TRBV12-3/TRBV12-4	TRBJ1-5	few	TGTGCCAGCAGGGGAGGGAGCAATCAGCCCCAGCATTTT	CASRGGSNQPQHF
-	TRBV28	TRBJ2-1	once	TGTGCCAGCAGTTCGCTTAAATCCTCTAGCAATGAGCAGTTCTTC	CASSSLKSSSNEQFF
-	TRBV2	TRBJ1-5	-	TGTGCCAGCAATTGGTCGGACAGAAAAAATCAGCCCCAGCATTTT	CASNWSDRKNQPQHF
-	TRBV7-9	TRBJ2-1	-	TGTGCCAGCAGCTTAGTCAAGGGGGCCTACAATGAGCAGTTCTTC	CASSLVKGAYNEQFF
TRBD1	TRBV28	TRBJ2-2	once	TGTGCCAGCTGTACCGGGACAGGGAGTTACGGGGAGCTGTTTTTT	CASCTGTGSYGELFF
TRBD1	TRBV3-1/TRBV3-2	TRBJ2-3	-	TGTGCCAGCAGAGAGGGACAGGGTCGGACAGATACGCAGTATTTT	CASREGQGRTDTQYF
TRBD1	TRBV14	TRBJ2-1	-	TGTGCCAGCAGCCAGTTCGGACAGGGATTCGCTAATGAGCAGTTCTTC	CASSQFGQGFANEQFF
TRBD2	TRBV19	TRBJ2-1	-	TGTGCCAGTAGTCTACTAGCGGGGATCTACAATGAGCAGTTCTTC	CASSLLAGIYNEQFF
TRBD2	TRBV9	TRBJ2-3	-	TGTGCCAGCAGCGCTCCCCAGACTAGCGGTCTTAGCACAGATACGCAGTATTTT	CASSAPQTSGLSTDTQYF
TRBD2	TRBV7-2	TRBJ2-7	-	TGTGCCAGCAGCTTAGGCCTAGCGGGAGTTTACGAGCAGTACTTC	CASSLGLAGVYEQYF
-	TRBV9	TRBJ2-1	once	TGTGCCAGCAGCGACCCCCCGGGGGCGGGAGTCTACAATGAGCAGTTCTTC	CASSDPPGAGVYNEQFF
TRBD1	TRBV11-2	TRBJ2-7	-	TGTGCCAGCAGAACCCGGGACAGGCCCTACGAGCAGTACTTC	CASRTRDRPYEQYF
TRBD1	TRBV27	TRBJ2-1	-	TGTGCCAGCAGTTCCCACCGGGACAGGGGACAGTTCTTC	CASSSHRDRGQFF
TRBD2	TRBV20-1	TRBJ2-5	-	TGCAGTGCTAGTTGGGCTAGCGGGAGGCAAGAGACCCAGTACTTC	CSASWASGRQETQYF
TRBD1	TRBV5-4	TRBJ1-1	-	TGTGCCGGCCGGGACAGAATAAACACTGAAGCTTTCTTT	CAGRDRINTEAFF
TRBD2	TRBV5-6	TRBJ2-7	-	TGTGCCAGCAGCTTGGCCGGGGCTAGCGGGAGCCACGAGCAGTACTTC	CASSLAGASGSHEQYF
TRBD1	TRBV9	TRBJ1-2	-	TGTGCCAGCAGCGCCGACAGGGGGCTGTGGGGCTACACCTTC	CASSADRGLWGYTF
TRBD2	TRBV5-1	TRBJ2-7	few	TGCGCCAGCAGCTTGGCGGCGGGAGGGCGGATCCACGAGCAGTACTTC	CASSLAAGGRIHEQYF
TRBD1	TRBV5-5	TRBJ1-3	-	TGTGCCAGCACCCTGCCAGGGGGCGGCGGCTCTGGAAACACCATATATTTT	CASTLPGGGGSGNTIYF
-	TRBV7-9	TRBJ2-7	-	TGTGCCAGCAGCTTAGAGCGGCAGTACTTC	CASSLERQYF
TRBD1	TRBV27	TRBJ2-5	once	TGTGCCAGCAGTTTTCTAAGCTCAGGGGGCCAAGAGACCCAGTACTTC	CASSFLSSGGQETQYF
TRBD1	TRBV29-1	TRBJ2-2	-	TGCAGCGTTAAGTCCGGGACAGGCGACACCGGGGAGCTGTTTTTT	CSVKSGTGDTGELFF
TRBD2	TRBV7-8	TRBJ2-1	-	TGTGCCAGCAGCTTAATAGCGGGAGTCGGCAATGAGCAGTTCTTC	CASSLIAGVGNEQFF
-	TRBV6-4	TRBJ2-2	-	TGTGCCAGCAGCGTGACAGTATTAACCGGGGAGCTGTTTTTT	CASSVTVLTGELFF
TRBD1	TRBV28	TRBJ2-5	-	TGTGCCAGCAGTCAATGGACAGGGCAAGGAGAGACCCAGTACTTC	CASSQWTGQGETQYF
-	TRBV11-2	TRBJ2-2	-	TGTGCCAGCAGCTCCAAGCCGGGAGTGAACACCGGGGAGCTGTTTTTT	CASSSKPGVNTGELFF
TRBD2	TRBV4-1	TRBJ2-7	-	TGCGCCAGCAGCCAAGAAGGTAGCGGGATCTCCTACGAGCAGTACTTC	CASSQEGSGISYEQYF
TRBD2	TRBV7-9	TRBJ2-1	-	TGTGCCAGCAGCTTTGGGACTAGCGGGCTCAATGAGCAGTTCTTC	CASSFGTSGLNEQFF
-	TRBV7-8	TRBJ2-7	once	TGTGCCAGCAGCTTAGTTACAGGTATATGCCACGAGCAGTACTTC	CASSLVTGICHEQYF
TRBD2	TRBV5-4	TRBJ2-7	-	TGTGCCAGCAGCCGGGAGGGGGTAGCCTCGTACGAGCAGTACTTC	CASSREGVASYEQYF
-	TRBV24-1	TRBJ1-5	once	TGTGCCACCAGTGGTCAGAATAGCAATCAGCCCCAGCATTTT	CATSGQNSNQPQHF
TRBD1	TRBV29-1	TRBJ2-7	-	TGCAGCGTTGTGGTGGACAGGACCGCCTACGAGCAGTACTTC	CSVVVDRTAYEQYF
TRBD1	TRBV10-3	TRBJ2-3	once	TGTGCCATCAGTGAGCGACAGGGGCTGGATACGCAGTATTTT	CAISERQGLDTQYF